These 18 T cell receptor beta chains were all obtained from the same sample, sequenced in a study of blood T cell repertoires in COVID-19 (TCRdb year 2020). The library was prepared using the immunoSEQ multiplex PCR assay. TCRdb stores this immuneACCESS table with in-frame sequences only. Part of the clones is absent; in the studies checked, under half of the shortfall reflects unresolved V genes, and no reason is known for the rest. Recorded for this sample are fewer than 350,000 clones; around 81% of them occurred a single time. The top ten constitute around 2.9% of the sample. The sequenced sample consisted of peripheral blood. These receptors originate from a woman aged 60-70 years with active or convalescent COVID-19.

The genes are TRBV12-3 or TRBV12-4 and TRBJ1-3; 7 bases line up with TRBD1. This CDR3 has 13 residues. The ends lost 6 bases at V and 5 bases at J; junction bases unmatched: 4. Written as DNA, the CDR3 is TGTGCCAGCAGAACAGGGGATCGAAACACCATATATTTT. Its protein product is CASRTGDRNTIYF.

V is TRBV7-9 and J is TRBJ1-2; TRBD1 aligns across 11 bases. Losses at the gene ends were 7 bases for V and 6 bases for J; bases not matched to a gene: 4. The germline V gene has CDR1 SEHNR and CDR2 FQNEAQ (reference sequence). CDR3 size: 13 residues. The CDR3, as DNA: TGTGCCAGCAAGGGGGACAGGGGGGATGGCTACACCTTC. It specifies CASKGDRGDGYTF.

This chain links TRBV7-8 with TRBJ1-2, with 8 bases lining up with TRBD1. The CDR3 totals 15 residues. Germline trimming cut 2 bases from V and 4 bases from J; bases unmatched to any gene: 6. CDR1 is SGHVS and CDR2 is FQNEAQ in the germline V gene. This CDR3 reads CASSLLRTGTYGYTF. The CDR3 DNA reads as TGTGCCAGCAGCTTATTAAGGACAGGGACCTATGGCTACACCTTC.

This clone was counted once. The chain recombines TRBV7-3 with TRBJ2-1; weak D call: TRBD2 (6 bases). V was cut by 5 bases and J by 12 bases, with 20 bases left in between. CDR1 SGHTA and CDR2 FQGTGA come from the germline V gene. CDR3 size: 14 residues. CDR3 residues: CASSLTEGSGGQFF. The DNA for the CDR3 is TGTGCCAGCAGCCTCACGGAGGGTAGTGGGGGGCAGTTCTTC.

CDR3 DNA: TGTGCCAGTAGTGTTTGGACAGGGGGAAAGGAAAAACTGTTTTTT. This gives the protein CASSVWTGGKEKLFF. The rearrangement uses TRBV19 and TRBJ1-4; 10 nucleotides match TRBD1. The CDR3 spans 15 residues. The germline gives CDR1 LNHDA, CDR2 SQIVND (reference sequence). V lost 5 bases to trimming and J lost 8 bases; unmatched junction nucleotides: 8.

V and J are TRBV18 and TRBJ1-6; 11 bases line up with TRBD1. This CDR3 is built from 15 residues. Germline V gives CDR1 KGHSH, CDR2 LQKENI. J gave up 10 bases and V 3 bases, and 5 bases lay outside the gene matches. The CDR3 DNA follows: TGTGCCAGCTCACCCGGACAGGGGGCTTACTCACCCCTCCACTTT. Its translation is CASSPGQGAYSPLHF. The full variable domain, with the rest looked up from reference TRBV18 and TRBJ1-6, is NAGVMQNPRHLVRRRGQEARLRCSPMKGHSHVYWYRQLPEEGLKFMVYLQKENIIDESGMPKERFSAEFPKEGPSILRIQQVVRGDSAAYFCASSPGQGAYSPLHFGNGTRLTVT.

The chain recombines TRBV10-2 with TRBJ2-7, with 7 positions matching TRBD1. J gave up 5 bases and V 7 bases, and 8 bases lay outside the gene matches. The CDR3 is made up of 13 amino acids. Germline assignment: CDR1 WSHSY and CDR2 SAAADI. Here the CDR3 reads CASIAPGQDEQYF. CDR3 DNA sequence: TGCGCCAGCATAGCCCCCGGACAGGACGAGCAGTACTTC.

This clone has a single count. The chain employs TRBV4-3 and TRBJ2-2, with unresolved D. The CDR3 extends over 15 amino acids. Germline V gene lookup returns CDR1 LGHNA and CDR2 YSLEER. Trimming shortened V by 0 bases and J by 0 bases, and 5 bases separated the two germline ends. The CDR3 DNA sequence: TGCGCCAGCAGCCAAGATTGGCCGAACACCGGGGAGCTGTTTTTT. This codes for CASSQDWPNTGELFF.

This clone appeared a few times. The rearrangement uses TRBV7-2 and TRBJ2-1, with a possible D match to TRBD1 (7 bases). The CDR3 runs 16 residues. The germline gives CDR1 SGHTA, CDR2 FQGNSA. Trimming took off 8 bases at V and 7 bases at J, with 24 bases between the two ends. The CDR3 region has the DNA TGTGCCAGCGCCATATGGGGGGCTAGCAGGGGGAATGAGCAGTTCTTC. Protein sequence: CASAIWGASRGNEQFF. The entire variable domain, with the rest obtained from reference TRBV7-2 and TRBJ2-1, is as follows: GAGVSQSPSNKVTEKGKDVELRCDPISGHTALYWYRQSLGQGLEFLIYFQGNSAPDKSGLPSDRFSAERTGGSVSTLTIQRTQQEDSAVYLCASAIWGASRGNEQFFGPGTRLTVL.

The chain is built from TRBV29-1 and TRBJ1-2, with a weak D call TRBD1 (6 bases). From germline, CDR1 is SQVTM and CDR2 ANQGSEA. The CDR3 has 13 amino acids. The V end was cut by 7 bases, the J end by 9 bases, with 21 bases between. As DNA, the CDR3 is TGCAGCGCACTGAGCGGGGGGCAAGGGAGCTACACCTTC. This translates into CSALSGGQGSYTF.

V is TRBV9 and J is TRBJ2-3; 9 bases align to TRBD2. Germline CDR1 and CDR2: SGDLS and YYNGEE. Unmatched junction bases numbered 5, after V lost 0 bases and J lost 0 bases. There are 17 residues in the CDR3. The CDR3 DNA follows: TGTGCCAGCAGCGTAGGAGGGACTAGCACCAGCACAGATACGCAGTATTTT. It translates to CASSVGGTSTSTDTQYF.

The chain carries TRBV5-1 and TRBJ1-2, with D perhaps matching TRBD1 (6 bases). V lost 0 bases and J 4 bases, leaving 10 bases between the germline ends. CDR1 and CDR2 (germline): SGHRS, YFSETQ. This CDR3 is 14 amino acids long. The CDR3 sequence is CASSLGQALYGYTF. CDR3 in DNA: TGCGCCAGCAGCTTGGGACAGGCCCTCTATGGCTACACCTTC.

This clone showed up many times. The chain links TRBV6-5 to TRBJ2-7; the match to TRBD2 covers 13 bases. V shed 3 bases and J 7 bases; nucleotides not matched to a gene: 6. The CDR3 runs to 15 residues. Germline CDR1 is MNHEY and CDR2 is SVGAGI. The CDR3 loop is CASSYSGTSGEEQYF. The CDR3 nucleotides are TGTGCCAGCAGTTATTCCGGGACTAGCGGGGAGGAGCAGTACTTC.

This chain uses TRBV6-2 or TRBV6-3 with TRBJ2-5; TRBD2 agrees at 7 bases. Germline V lookup: CDR1 MNHEY, CDR2 SVGEGT. The CDR3 length is 20 residues. Losses at the gene ends were 2 bases for V and 3 bases for J; bases not matched to a gene: 21. Written as DNA, the CDR3 is TGTGCCAGCAGTTACCCGCCCGCAGGCCAGGGTAGCGGGCGGAAAGAGACCCAGTACTTC. Protein sequence: CASSYPPAGQGSGRKETQYF.

The V call is TRBV5-4, the J call TRBJ1-2, with 9 bases lining up with TRBD1. The CDR3 extends over 16 amino acids. Per germline, CDR1 SGHNT and CDR2 YYREEE (reference sequence). J lost 7 bases, V lost 3 bases, and 13 bases had no gene match. The CDR3 is CASSSARDRELSGYTF. For the CDR3, the DNA is TGTGCCAGCAGCTCCGCTCGGGACAGGGAGTTAAGTGGCTACACCTTC.

This clone was picked up one time. This CDR3 is CASSTGQGVLADTQYF. The DNA of the CDR3 is TGTGCCAGCAGCACCGGACAGGGTGTGTTAGCAGATACGCAGTATTTT. This chain uses TRBV7-9 with TRBJ2-3; the match to TRBD1 covers 8 bases. J was trimmed by 4 bases and V by 5 bases; bases with no gene match: 11. Germline V lookup: CDR1 SEHNR, CDR2 FQNEAQ (reference sequence). The CDR3 consists of 16 residues.

CDR3 loop: CASSIDFFRWGQVNQPQHF. As DNA, the CDR3 is TGTGCCAGTAGTATAGATTTTTTCCGCTGGGGGCAGGTCAATCAGCCCCAGCATTTT. The chain combines TRBV19 with TRBJ1-5; TRBD1 might be the D (6 bases). Germline values: CDR1 LNHDA, CDR2 SQIVND (reference sequence). Trimming shortened V by 0 bases and J by 3 bases, and 21 bases separated the two germline ends. This CDR3 has 19 amino acids.

The J gene is TRBJ2-5, the V gene TRBV9; D may be TRBD2 (6 bases). The CDR3 is made up of 14 amino acids. Germline loops: CDR1 SGDLS, CDR2 YYNGEE. Trimming cost V 0 bases and J 4 bases, with 10 bases left between them. The chain's CDR3 is CASSVAEGPETQYF. CDR3 coding DNA: TGTGCCAGCAGCGTAGCGGAGGGCCCAGAGACCCAGTACTTC.